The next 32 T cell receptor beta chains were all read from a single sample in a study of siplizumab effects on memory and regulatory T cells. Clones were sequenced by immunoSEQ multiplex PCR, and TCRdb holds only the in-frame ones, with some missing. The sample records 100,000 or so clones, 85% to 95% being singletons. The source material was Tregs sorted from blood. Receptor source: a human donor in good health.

The CDR3 DNA is TGTGCCAGTAGTGGCGGAACCGGTATGGCGTCACCCCTCCACTTT. It yields the protein CASSGGTGMASPLHF. The chain joins TRBV19 to TRBJ1-6; D is unclear. The CDR3 loop spans 15 amino acids. V lost 5 bases to trimming and J lost 10 bases, with 18 bases between them. The germline V gene has CDR1 LNHDA and CDR2 SQIVND (reference sequence).

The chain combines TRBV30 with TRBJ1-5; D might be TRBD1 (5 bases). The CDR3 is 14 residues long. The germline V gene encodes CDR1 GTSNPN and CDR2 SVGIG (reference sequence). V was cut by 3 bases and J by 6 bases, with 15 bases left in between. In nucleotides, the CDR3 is TGTGCCTGGAGGGCCACAGGAGTGGGTCAGCCCCAGCATTTT. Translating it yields CAWRATGVGQPQHF. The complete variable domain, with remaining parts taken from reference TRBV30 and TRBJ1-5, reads SQTIHQWPATLVQPVGSPLSLECTVEGTSNPNLYWYRQAAGRGLQLLFYSVGIGQISSEVPQNLSASRPQDRQFILSSKKLLLSDSGFYLCAWRATGVGQPQHFGDGTRLSIL.

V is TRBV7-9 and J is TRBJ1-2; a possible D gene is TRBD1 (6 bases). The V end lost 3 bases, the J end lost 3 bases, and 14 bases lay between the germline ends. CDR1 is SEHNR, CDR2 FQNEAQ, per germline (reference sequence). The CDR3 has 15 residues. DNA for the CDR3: TGTGCCAGCAGCTTCGGACAGTTCGGGGACTATGGCTACACCTTC. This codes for CASSFGQFGDYGYTF.

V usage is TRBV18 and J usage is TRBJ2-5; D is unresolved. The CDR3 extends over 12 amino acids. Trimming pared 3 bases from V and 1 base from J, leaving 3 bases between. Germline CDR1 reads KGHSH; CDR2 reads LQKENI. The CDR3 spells CASSPSQETQYF. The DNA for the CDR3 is TGTGCCAGCTCACCGAGCCAAGAGACCCAGTACTTC.

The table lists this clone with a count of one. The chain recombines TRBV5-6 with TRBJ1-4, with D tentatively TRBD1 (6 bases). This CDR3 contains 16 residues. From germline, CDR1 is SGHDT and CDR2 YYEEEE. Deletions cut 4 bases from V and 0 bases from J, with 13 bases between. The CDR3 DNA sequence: TGTGCCAGCAGCCGCGGGACATTTGCAACTAATGAAAAACTGTTTTTT. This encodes CASSRGTFATNEKLFF.

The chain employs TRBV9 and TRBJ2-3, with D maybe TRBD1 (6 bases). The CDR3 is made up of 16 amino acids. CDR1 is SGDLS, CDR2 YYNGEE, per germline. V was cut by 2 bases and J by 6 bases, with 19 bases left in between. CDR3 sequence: CASSVVPRTGSDTQYF. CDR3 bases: TGTGCCAGCAGCGTCGTACCAAGAACAGGGTCGGATACGCAGTATTTT. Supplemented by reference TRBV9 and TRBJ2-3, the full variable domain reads DSGVTQTPKHLITATGQRVTLRCSPRSGDLSVYWYQQSLDQGLQFLIQYYNGEERAKGNILERFSAQQFPDLHSELNLSSLELGDSALYFCASSVVPRTGSDTQYFGPGTRLTVL.

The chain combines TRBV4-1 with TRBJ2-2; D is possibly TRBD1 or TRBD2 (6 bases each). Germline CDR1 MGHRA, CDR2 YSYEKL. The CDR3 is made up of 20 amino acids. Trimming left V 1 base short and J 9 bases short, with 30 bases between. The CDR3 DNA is TGCGCCAGCAGCCAAGGCCTAGGGGGAACTAGCAAATACCGACCACGGGAGCTGTTTTTT. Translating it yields CASSQGLGGTSKYRPRELFF.

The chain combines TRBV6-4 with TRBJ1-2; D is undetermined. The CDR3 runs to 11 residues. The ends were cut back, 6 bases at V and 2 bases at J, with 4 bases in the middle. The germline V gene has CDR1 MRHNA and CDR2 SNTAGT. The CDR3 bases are TGTGCCAGCAGGGGAAACTATGGCTACACCTTC. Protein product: CASRGNYGYTF.

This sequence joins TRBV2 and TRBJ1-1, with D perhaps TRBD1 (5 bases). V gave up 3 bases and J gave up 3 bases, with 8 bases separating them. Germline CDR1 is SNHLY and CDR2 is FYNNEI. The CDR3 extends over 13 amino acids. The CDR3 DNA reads TGTGCCAGCAGTGAGGAGGGACACACTGAAGCTTTCTTT. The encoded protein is CASSEEGHTEAFF.

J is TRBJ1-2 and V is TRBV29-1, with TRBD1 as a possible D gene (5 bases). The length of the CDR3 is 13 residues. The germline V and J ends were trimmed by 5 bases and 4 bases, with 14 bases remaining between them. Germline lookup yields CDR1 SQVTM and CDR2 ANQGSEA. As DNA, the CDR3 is TGCAGCGTTTGGGATGGGGACGGCTATGGCTACACCTTC. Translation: CSVWDGDGYGYTF.

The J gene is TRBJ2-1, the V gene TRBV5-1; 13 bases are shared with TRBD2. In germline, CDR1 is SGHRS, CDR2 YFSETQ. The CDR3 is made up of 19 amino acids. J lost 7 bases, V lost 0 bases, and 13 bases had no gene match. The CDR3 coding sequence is TGCGCCAGCAGCTTGGCCAGTGCCCGGACTAGCGGGAGTGGTAATGAGCAGTTCTTC. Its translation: CASSLASARTSGSGNEQFF. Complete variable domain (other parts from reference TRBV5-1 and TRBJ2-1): KAGVTQTPRYLIKTRGQQVTLSCSPISGHRSVSWYQQTPGQGLQFLFEYFSETQRNKGNFPGRFSGRQFSNSRSEMNVSTLELGDSALYLCASSLASARTSGSGNEQFFGPGTRLTVL.

The CDR3 DNA is TGCGCCAGCATTGACAAAAACTATGGCTACACCTTC. This translates into CASIDKNYGYTF. The chain joins TRBV10-2 to TRBJ1-2; no reliable D call. The CDR3 has 12 amino acids. Germline loops: CDR1 WSHSY, CDR2 SAAADI. Trimming took off 7 bases at V and 2 bases at J, with 8 bases between the two ends.

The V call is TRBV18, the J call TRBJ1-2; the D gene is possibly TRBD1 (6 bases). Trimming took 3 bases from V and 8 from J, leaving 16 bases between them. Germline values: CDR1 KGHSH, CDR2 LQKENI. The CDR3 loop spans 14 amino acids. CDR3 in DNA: TGTGCCAGCTCACCGAATGAACAGGGAAGCGGCTACACCTTC. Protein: CASSPNEQGSGYTF.

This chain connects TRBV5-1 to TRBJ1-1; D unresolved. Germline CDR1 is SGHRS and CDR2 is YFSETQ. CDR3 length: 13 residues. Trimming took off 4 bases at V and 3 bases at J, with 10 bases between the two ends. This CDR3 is CASSDDVDTEAFF. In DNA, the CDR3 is TGCGCCAGCAGCGACGACGTGGACACTGAAGCTTTCTTT.

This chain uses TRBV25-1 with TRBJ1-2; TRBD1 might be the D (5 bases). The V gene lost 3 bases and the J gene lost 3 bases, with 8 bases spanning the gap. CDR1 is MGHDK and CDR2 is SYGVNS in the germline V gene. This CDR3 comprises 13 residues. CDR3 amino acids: CASSDLTDYGYTF. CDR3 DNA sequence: TGTGCCAGCAGTGATCTGACAGACTATGGCTACACCTTC.

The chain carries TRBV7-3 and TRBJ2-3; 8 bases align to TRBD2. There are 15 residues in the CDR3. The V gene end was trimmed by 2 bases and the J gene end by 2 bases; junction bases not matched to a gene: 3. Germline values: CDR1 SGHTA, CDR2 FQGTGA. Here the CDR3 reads CASSLAGGSTDTQYF. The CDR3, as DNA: TGTGCCAGCAGCTTAGCGGGAGGATCCACAGATACGCAGTATTTT.

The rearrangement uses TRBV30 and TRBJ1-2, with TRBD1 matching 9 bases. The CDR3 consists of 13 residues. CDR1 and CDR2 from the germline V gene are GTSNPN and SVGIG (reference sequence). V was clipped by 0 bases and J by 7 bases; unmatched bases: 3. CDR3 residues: CAWSVGTGSGYTF. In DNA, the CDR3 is TGTGCCTGGAGTGTAGGGACAGGGAGTGGCTACACCTTC.

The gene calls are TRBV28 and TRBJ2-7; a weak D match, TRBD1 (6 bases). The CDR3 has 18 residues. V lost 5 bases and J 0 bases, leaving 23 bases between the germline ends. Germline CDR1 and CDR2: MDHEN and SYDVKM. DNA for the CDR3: TGTGCCAGCAGTGCTGCTGTGGGAATCTGGGGGCCCTCCTACGAGCAGTACTTC. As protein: CASSAAVGIWGPSYEQYF.

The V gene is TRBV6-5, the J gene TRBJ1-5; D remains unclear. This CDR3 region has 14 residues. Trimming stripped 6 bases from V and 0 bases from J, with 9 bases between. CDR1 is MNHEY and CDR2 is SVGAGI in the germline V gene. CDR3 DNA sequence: TGTGCCAGCAGCAGAGGGAATAGCAATCAGCCCCAGCATTTT. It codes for CASSRGNSNQPQHF.

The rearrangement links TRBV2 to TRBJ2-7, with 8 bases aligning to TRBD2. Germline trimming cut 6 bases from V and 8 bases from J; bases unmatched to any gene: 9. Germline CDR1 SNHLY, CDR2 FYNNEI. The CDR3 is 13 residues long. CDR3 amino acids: CASRYSGNGKQYF. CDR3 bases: TGTGCCAGCAGATATAGCGGGAATGGCAAGCAGTACTTC.

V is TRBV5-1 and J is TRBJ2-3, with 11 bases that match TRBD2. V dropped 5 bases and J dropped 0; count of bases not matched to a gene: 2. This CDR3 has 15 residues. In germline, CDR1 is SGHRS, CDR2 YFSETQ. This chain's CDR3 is CASRGLAVSTDTQYF. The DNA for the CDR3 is TGCGCCAGCAGGGGACTAGCGGTGAGCACAGATACGCAGTATTTT.

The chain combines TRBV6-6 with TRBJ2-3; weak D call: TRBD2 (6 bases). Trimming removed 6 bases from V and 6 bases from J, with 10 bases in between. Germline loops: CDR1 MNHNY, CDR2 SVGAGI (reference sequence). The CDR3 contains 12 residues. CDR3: CASSSLADTQYF. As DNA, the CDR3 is TGTGCCAGCAGCTCCCTAGCGGATACGCAGTATTTT.

The CDR3 sequence: CASSQIQGLSGNTIYF. In DNA, the CDR3 is TGTGCCAGCAGCCAAATACAGGGCCTCTCTGGAAACACCATATATTTT. The chain is built from TRBV28 and TRBJ1-3; a weak D match, TRBD1 (6 bases). This CDR3 region has 16 residues. V was shortened by 6 bases and J by 0 bases, with 15 bases between the two germline ends. CDR1 MDHEN and CDR2 SYDVKM come from the germline V gene.

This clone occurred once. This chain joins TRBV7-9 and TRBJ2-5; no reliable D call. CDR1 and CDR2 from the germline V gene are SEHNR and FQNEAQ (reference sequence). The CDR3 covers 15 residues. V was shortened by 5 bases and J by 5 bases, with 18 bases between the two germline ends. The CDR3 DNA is TGTGCCAGCAGCCCTATATCCGGTCTTTCGGAGACCCAGTACTTC. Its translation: CASSPISGLSETQYF.

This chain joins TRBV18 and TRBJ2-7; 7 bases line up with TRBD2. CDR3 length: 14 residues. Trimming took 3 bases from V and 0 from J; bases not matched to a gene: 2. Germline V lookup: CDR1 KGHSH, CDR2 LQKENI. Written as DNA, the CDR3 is TGTGCCAGCTCACCCGGCGGGGGCTCCTACGAGCAGTACTTC. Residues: CASSPGGGSYEQYF. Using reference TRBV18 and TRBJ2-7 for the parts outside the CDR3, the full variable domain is NAGVMQNPRHLVRRRGQEARLRCSPMKGHSHVYWYRQLPEEGLKFMVYLQKENIIDESGMPKERFSAEFPKEGPSILRIQQVVRGDSAAYFCASSPGGGSYEQYFGPGTRLTVT.

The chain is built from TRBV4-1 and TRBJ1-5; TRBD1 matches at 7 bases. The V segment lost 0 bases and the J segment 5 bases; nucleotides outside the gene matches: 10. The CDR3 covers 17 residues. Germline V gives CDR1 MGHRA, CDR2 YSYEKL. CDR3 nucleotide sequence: TGCGCCAGCAGCCAAGACACGTCGGGACAGCAATATCAGCCCCAGCATTTT. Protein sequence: CASSQDTSGQQYQPQHF.

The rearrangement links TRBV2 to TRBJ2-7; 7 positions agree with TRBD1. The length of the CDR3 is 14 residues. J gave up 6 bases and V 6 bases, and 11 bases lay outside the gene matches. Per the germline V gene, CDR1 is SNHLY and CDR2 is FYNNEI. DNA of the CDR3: TGTGCCAGCAGGGCTCAGGGGGTGCGAGGCGAGCAGTACTTC. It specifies CASRAQGVRGEQYF.

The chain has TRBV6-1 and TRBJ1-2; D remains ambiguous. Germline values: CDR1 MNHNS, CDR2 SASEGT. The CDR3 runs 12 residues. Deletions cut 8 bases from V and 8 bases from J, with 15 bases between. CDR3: CASQSVRAGYTF. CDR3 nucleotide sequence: TGTGCCAGCCAGAGTGTGAGGGCGGGCTACACCTTC.

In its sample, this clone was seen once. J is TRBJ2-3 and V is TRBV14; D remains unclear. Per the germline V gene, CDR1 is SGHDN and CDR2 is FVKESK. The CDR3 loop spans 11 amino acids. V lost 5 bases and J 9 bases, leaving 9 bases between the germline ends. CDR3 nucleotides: TGTGCCAGCAGCTCCCTGGTGACGCAGTATTTT. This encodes CASSSLVTQYF.

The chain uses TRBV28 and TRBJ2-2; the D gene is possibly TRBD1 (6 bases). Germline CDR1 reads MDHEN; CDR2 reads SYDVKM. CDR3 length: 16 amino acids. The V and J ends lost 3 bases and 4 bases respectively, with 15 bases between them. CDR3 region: CASSFFAGAGTGELFF. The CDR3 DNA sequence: TGTGCCAGCAGTTTCTTTGCAGGGGCGGGCACCGGGGAGCTGTTTTTT. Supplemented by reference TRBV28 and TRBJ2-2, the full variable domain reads DVKVTQSSRYLVKRTGEKVFLECVQDMDHENMFWYRQDPGLGLRLIYFSYDVKMKEKGDIPEGYSVSREKKERFSLILESASTNQTSMYLCASSFFAGAGTGELFFGEGSRLTVL.

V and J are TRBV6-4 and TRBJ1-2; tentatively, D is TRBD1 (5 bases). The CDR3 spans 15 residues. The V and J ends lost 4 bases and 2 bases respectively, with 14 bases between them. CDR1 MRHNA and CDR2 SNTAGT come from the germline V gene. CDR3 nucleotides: TGTGCCAGCAGTGGGACGGGGGGAGACAACTATGGCTACACCTTC. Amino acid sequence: CASSGTGGDNYGYTF.

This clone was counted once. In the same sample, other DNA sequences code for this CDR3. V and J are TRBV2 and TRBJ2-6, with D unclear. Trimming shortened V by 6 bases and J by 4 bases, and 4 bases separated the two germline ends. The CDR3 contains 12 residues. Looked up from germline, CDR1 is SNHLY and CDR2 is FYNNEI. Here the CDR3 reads CASRSGANVLTF. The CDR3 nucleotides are TGTGCCAGCAGATCCGGGGCCAACGTCCTGACTTTC.